Below are 10 T cell receptor beta chains sequenced from a single sample in a study of blood T cells in healthy people across ages. Together with a sample-barcoded 5' primer, a J-beta primer mix was included in a second PCR lasting about 6 to 11 cycles. TCRdb re-called the 5' RACE reads through MiXCR, storing one row per CDR3 protein. Here the sample spans 550,000 to 800,000 distinct CDR3 sequences, around 21% being singletons. The sample consisted of blood. The source is a man in his 70s in good health.

The chain has TRBV2 and TRBJ2-1; 11 nucleotides match TRBD2. CDR3 length: 14 residues. Germline trimming cut 10 bases from V and 3 bases from J; bases unmatched to any gene: 5. Looked up from germline, CDR1 is SNHLY and CDR2 is FYNNEI. Here the CDR3 reads CATATSGVYNEQFF. DNA of the CDR3: TGTGCCACAGCGACTAGCGGGGTCTACAATGAGCAGTTCTTC.

The chain links TRBV12-3 or TRBV12-4 to TRBJ2-5; D possibly corresponds to TRBD1 (6 bases). The J call may be in error: the DNA end matches TRBJ2-1 better. The length of the CDR3 is 11 residues. CDR3 in amino acids: CASNLRGEQFF. In DNA, the CDR3 is TGTGCCAGCAACCTCAGGGGTGAGCAGTTCTTC.

Only a few counts were recorded for this clonotype. CDR3 amino acids: CASSLERLAGVYEQYF. CDR3 nucleotide sequence: TGTGCCAGCAGCTTAGAACGACTAGCGGGAGTCTACGAGCAGTACTTC. This sequence joins TRBV11-2 and TRBJ2-7; 12 bases are a match to TRBD2. Germline CDR1 is SGHAT and CDR2 is FQNNGV. CDR3 length: 16 residues. V lost 0 bases, J lost 3 bases, and 3 bases stayed unmatched.

This clonotype was observed many times. This chain connects TRBV7-2 to TRBJ2-7, with TRBD1 identical over 7 bases. The CDR3 length is 14 residues. V was pared by 4 bases and J by 4 bases, with 7 bases of the junction left unmatched. CDR1 is SGHTA, CDR2 FQGNSA, per germline. The CDR3 sequence is CASSSGQLLYEQYF. For the CDR3, the DNA is TGTGCCAGCAGCTCGGGACAGCTCCTATACGAGCAGTACTTC.

This clonotype has just one count. V is TRBV12-3 or TRBV12-4 and J is TRBJ1-1; the D gene is possibly TRBD1 (5 bases). Between the trimmed V and J ends, which lost 8 bases and 11 bases, there was a span of 24 bases. This CDR3 is 14 amino acids long. CDR3 sequence (DNA): TGTGCCAGCGGAACCGAGTCGAGGGGTAGTAGGGCTTTCTTT. This gives the protein CASGTESRGSRAFF.

The chain combines TRBV10-3 with TRBJ2-7; a possible D gene is TRBD1 (6 bases). Trimming pared 2 bases from V and 6 bases from J, leaving 14 bases between. This CDR3 has 14 amino acids. The germline gives CDR1 ENHRY, CDR2 SYGVKD. CDR3 coding DNA: TGTGCCATCAGTGAGACCCCAGGGGTAAGCGAGCAGTACTTC. Protein sequence: CAISETPGVSEQYF.

This clonotype was detected only a few times. At one boundary the junction diverges from the germline segment, which might be a read error. The gene calls are TRBV28 and TRBJ2-4, with a weak D call TRBD1 (5 bases). From germline, CDR1 is MDHEN and CDR2 SYDVKM. This CDR3 has 11 amino acids. The CDR3 reads CASSYRNIQHF. Written as DNA, the CDR3 is TGTGCCAGCAGCTACAGGAACATTCAGCACTTC.

Ten or more counts support this clonotype. The V and J genes are TRBV5-5 and TRBJ1-5, with no clear D. Trimming removed 0 bases from V and 5 bases from J, with 6 bases in between. In germline, CDR1 is SGHKS, CDR2 YYEKEE (reference sequence). The CDR3 is 13 amino acids. The DNA for the CDR3 is TGTGCCAGCAGCTTGGTCCGAGATCAGCCCCAGCATTTT. Translated: CASSLVRDQPQHF.

The table lists this clonotype with many counts. V is TRBV28 and J is TRBJ2-7; 12 bases are a match to TRBD2. Germline trimming cut 6 bases from V and 6 bases from J; bases unmatched to any gene: 9. The CDR3 loop spans 15 amino acids. Germline V lookup: CDR1 MDHEN, CDR2 SYDVKM. CDR3: CASRRLAGESGEQYF. The CDR3, as DNA: TGTGCCAGCAGGAGACTAGCGGGAGAAAGTGGCGAGCAGTACTTC.

The chain joins TRBV5-1 to TRBJ2-3; D call uncertain. CDR3 length equals 15 residues. CDR1 is SGHRS, CDR2 YFSETQ, per germline. Trimming left V 0 bases short and J 0 bases short, with 8 bases between. Here the CDR3 reads CASSLVSLSTDTQYF. The CDR3 coding sequence is TGCGCCAGCAGCTTGGTTAGCCTAAGCACAGATACGCAGTATTTT.